The 18 T cell receptor beta chains listed next were all sequenced from one sample in a study of blood T cells in healthy people across ages (dated by TCRdb to the mid-2010s). Libraries were prepared through 5' RACE. The reads were generated on an Illumina HiSeq 2500. The second PCR ran for roughly 7 to 11 cycles and used a J-beta primer mix along with a sample-barcoded 5' primer. The public reads were reanalyzed by TCRdb: fastp trimming at Q25, MiXCR alignment, in-frame beta chains only. Under each unique CDR3 protein, matching rows form one entry showing the most common genes and DNA. The sample contains 1.5 million to 2 million distinct CDR3 sequences, about 32% of them found a single time. Of the sample, over 9% falls within the top ten clones. What was sequenced was blood. The receptors come from a woman aged 25 to 39 in good health.

The chain employs TRBV15 and TRBJ1-4, with 9 positions matching TRBD1. The CDR3 is made up of 20 amino acids. V gave up 1 base and J gave up 0 bases; unmatched junction bases: 12. CDR1 is LNHNV, CDR2 YYDKDF, per germline (reference sequence). In DNA, the CDR3 is TGTGCCACCAGCAGAGTCCGGACAGGGGCTAAGACGGCAACTAATGAAAAACTGTTTTTT. Its translation is CATSRVRTGAKTATNEKLFF. Supplemented by reference TRBV15 and TRBJ1-4, the full variable domain reads DAMVIQNPRYQVTQFGKPVTLSCSQTLNHNVMYWYQQKSSQAPKLLFHYYDKDFNNEADTPDNFQSRRPNTSFCFLDIRSPGLGDTAMYLCATSRVRTGAKTATNEKLFFGSGTQLSVL.

This chain's CDR3 is CASSVKVQVVEQYF. CDR3 DNA: TGTGCCAGCAGCGTTAAAGTGCAGGTCGTCGAGCAGTACTTC. The genes are TRBV6-1 and TRBJ2-7; D is unclear. Germline V gives CDR1 MNHNS, CDR2 SASEGT. The germline V and J ends were trimmed by 6 bases and 6 bases, with 18 bases remaining between them. This CDR3 spans 14 amino acids.

The chain employs TRBV28 and TRBJ1-2; D remains unclear. This CDR3 contains 15 residues. Trimming removed 2 bases from V and 3 bases from J, with 13 bases in between. Germline lookup yields CDR1 MDHEN and CDR2 SYDVKM. CDR3 DNA: TGTGCCAGCAGTTTAGCGCCGGGGATCCACTATGGCTACACCTTC. It is translated as CASSLAPGIHYGYTF.

This clonotype showed up many times. The V and J genes are TRBV7-9 and TRBJ2-7, with a possible D match to TRBD2 (6 bases). This CDR3 has 13 amino acids. Germline V CDR1 and CDR2: SEHNR, FQNEAQ (reference sequence). V lost 5 bases and J lost 5, with 13 bases in between. The CDR3 DNA reads as TGTGCCAGCAGCCCGACTAGTCTGGACGAGCAGTACTTC. Residues: CASSPTSLDEQYF.

This clonotype was seen ten or more times. The chain recombines TRBV20-1 with TRBJ2-1, with D maybe TRBD2 (5 bases). The germline V gene encodes CDR1 DFQATT and CDR2 SNEGSKA (reference sequence). This CDR3 is 16 amino acids long. V dropped 0 bases and J dropped 8 bases, with 20 bases sitting between them. The CDR3 loop reads CSARDPAGFSRHEQFF. The CDR3 bases are TGCAGTGCTAGAGATCCCGCGGGTTTCTCTCGCCATGAGCAGTTCTTC.

This sequence joins TRBV3-1 and TRBJ2-5, with a tentative D call TRBD2 (6 bases). The DNA matches TRBJ2-7 better at its end, which makes the J call doubtful. This CDR3 is 15 amino acids long. CDR1 and CDR2 from the germline V gene are LGHDT and YNNKEL (reference sequence). CDR3 protein: CASSLPTSGGLEQYF. Written as DNA, the CDR3 is TGTGCCAGCAGCCTTCCGACTTCCGGAGGGCTCGAGCAGTACTTC.

A few counts support this clonotype. This sequence joins TRBV3-1 and TRBJ2-1; perhaps TRBD1 as D (6 bases). This CDR3 region has 15 residues. Trimming pared 8 bases from V and 0 bases from J, leaving 14 bases between. Per the germline V gene, CDR1 is LGHDT and CDR2 is YNNKEL (reference sequence). The chain's CDR3 is CASREGVDSYNEQFF. CDR3 in DNA: TGTGCCAGCCGCGAGGGGGTGGACTCCTACAATGAGCAGTTCTTC.

Only a few counts were recorded for this clonotype. This rearrangement joins TRBV9 to TRBJ1-2; D is unclear. Germline V gene lookup returns CDR1 SGDLS and CDR2 YYNGEE. The V and J ends lost 0 bases and 4 bases respectively, with 13 bases between them. The CDR3 is 15 residues long. The CDR3 region is CASSVGGIDPYGYTF. The DNA of the CDR3 is TGTGCCAGCAGCGTAGGGGGTATCGACCCCTATGGCTACACCTTC.

This clonotype was picked up a small number of times. The chain carries TRBV28 and TRBJ2-6, with D possibly TRBD1 on 8 matching bases. V lost 8 bases, J lost 1 base, and 15 bases lay in between. This CDR3 contains 16 residues. The germline V gene has CDR1 MDHEN and CDR2 SYDVKM. CDR3 coding DNA: TGTGCCAGCCGTCAACAGGGGGGGTCTGGGGCCAACGTCCTGACTTTC. Protein sequence: CASRQQGGSGANVLTF.

The chain joins TRBV5-1 to TRBJ2-3; tentatively, D is TRBD2 (5 bases). The V end was cut by 5 bases, the J end by 0 bases, with 13 bases between. Germline CDR1 reads SGHRS; CDR2 reads YFSETQ. There are 15 residues in the CDR3. CDR3 in DNA: TGCGCCAGCAGGCTGACTATACCTAGCACAGATACGCAGTATTTT. The encoded protein is CASRLTIPSTDTQYF. Complete variable domain (other parts from reference TRBV5-1 and TRBJ2-3): KAGVTQTPRYLIKTRGQQVTLSCSPISGHRSVSWYQQTPGQGLQFLFEYFSETQRNKGNFPGRFSGRQFSNSRSEMNVSTLELGDSALYLCASRLTIPSTDTQYFGPGTRLTVL.

This clonotype was seen ten or more times. The chain has TRBV4-1 and TRBJ2-3; the D call may be TRBD1 or TRBD2 (5 bases each). The CDR3 loop spans 17 amino acids. Between the trimmed V and J ends, which lost 2 bases and 2 bases, there was a span of 17 bases. Germline CDR1 is MGHRA and CDR2 is YSYEKL. DNA for the CDR3: TGCGCCAGCAGCCAACCGGTACCGGGACCTCTCACAGATACGCAGTATTTT. Translation gives CASSQPVPGPLTDTQYF.

V and J are TRBV4-2 and TRBJ1-2, with 12 bases lining up with TRBD1. The J segment lost 9 bases and the V segment lost 4 bases, leaving 3 bases of the junction unmatched. This CDR3 has 13 amino acids. In germline, CDR1 is LGHNA, CDR2 YNFKEQ. The CDR3 loop reads CASSPGQGARYTF. The CDR3 DNA reads TGTGCCAGCAGCCCGGGACAGGGGGCACGCTACACCTTC.

Regarding this clonotype: A much larger clone lies a single base off, so this may be a read error. The chain links TRBV5-1 to TRBJ2-4; D remains ambiguous. The DNA matches TRBJ2-7 better at its end, which makes the J call doubtful. The CDR3 runs 14 residues. Germline V lookup: CDR1 SGHRS, CDR2 YFSETQ. The CDR3 loop reads CASGLARARNEQYF. CDR3 in DNA: TGCGCCAGCGGCTTGGCAAGGGCGCGAAACGAGCAGTACTTC.

This clonotype was observed a few times. The chain carries TRBV12-3 or TRBV12-4 and TRBJ2-4; 8 nucleotides match TRBD2. The CDR3 is 13 amino acids. Losses at the gene ends were 6 bases for V and 11 bases for J; bases not matched to a gene: 9. The CDR3 here is CASRTSALGVQYF. DNA of the CDR3: TGTGCCAGCAGGACTAGCGCCTTAGGGGTTCAGTACTTC.

V is TRBV20-1 and J is TRBJ1-1; no reliable D call. CDR3 length: 9 residues. CDR1 is DFQATT and CDR2 is SNEGSKA in the germline V gene (reference sequence). Trimming cost V 2 bases and J 10 bases, with 5 bases left between them. The CDR3 reads CSARNGAFF. The CDR3 coding sequence is TGCAGTGCTAGAAATGGAGCTTTCTTT.

The genes are TRBV18 and TRBJ2-1; D might be TRBD1 (5 bases). This CDR3 has 13 residues. Trimming removed 6 bases at V and 5 bases at J, with 11 bases between. Germline assignment: CDR1 KGHSH and CDR2 LQKENI. The CDR3 sequence is CASSADSDNEQFF. The CDR3 bases are TGTGCCAGCTCGGCAGACAGCGACAATGAGCAGTTCTTC.

The chain employs TRBV12-3 or TRBV12-4 and TRBJ2-7; tentatively, D is TRBD1 (5 bases). Trimming shortened V by 7 bases and J by 4 bases, and 17 bases separated the two germline ends. The CDR3 is 14 residues long. The CDR3 DNA sequence: TGTGCCAGCACTCGTCCGGACCCAGGGTACGAGCAGTACTTC. It translates to CASTRPDPGYEQYF.

The rearrangement joins TRBV7-3 to TRBJ2-2, with 8 bases fitting TRBD1. The germline gives CDR1 SGHTA, CDR2 FQGTGA. CDR3 length: 18 residues. V dropped 1 base and J dropped 4; count of bases not matched to a gene: 11. Here the CDR3 reads CASSLMEGDRRSTGELFF. DNA for the CDR3: TGTGCCAGCAGCTTAATGGAGGGGGACAGGAGGAGCACCGGGGAGCTGTTTTTT.